This TCR beta chain was captured in a study of blood T cell repertoires in COVID-19. This CDR3 is built from 17 residues. V was shortened by 0 bases and J by 3 bases, with 16 bases between the two germline ends. CDR1 is SGHRS, CDR2 YFSETQ, per germline. Authors' methods: How many nucleated cells were present was estimated from reference gene primer amplification. Data came from immunoSEQ multiplex PCR; TCRdb stores just in-frame clones and leaves some out. V, J and clone size derive from that table, while D and trimming were established from the DNA sequence. The data hold fewer than 85,000 clones, with 88% observed a single time.

What was sequenced was peripheral blood. The chain links TRBV5-1 to TRBJ1-3, with D tentatively TRBD1 (6 bases). The source is a man over 45 with active COVID-19. The CDR3 protein is CASSLVTGSEYGNTIYF. CDR3 in DNA: TGCGCCAGCAGCTTGGTAACAGGGAGTGAATATGGAAACACCATATATTTT.